This TCR beta chain was recovered during a study of control samples from healthy donors and cancer patients. Only in-frame clones appear in the TCRdb table, and some are missing; sequencing was by immunoSEQ multiplex PCR. Of about 120,000 clones in the sample, approximately 90% were seen once. The CDR3 consists of 15 residues. Per the germline V gene, CDR1 is LGHDT and CDR2 is YNNKEL (reference sequence). The germline V and J ends were trimmed by 5 bases and 3 bases, with 14 bases remaining between them. This TCR was sampled from a man aged 40-49 years in good health. The sample comprised blood. This sequence joins TRBV3-1 (or the pseudogene TRBV3-2) and TRBJ1-5; D unclear. In DNA, the CDR3 is TGTGCCAGCAGCGCGAAGCACAGTTACAATCAGCCCCAGCATTTT. This encodes CASSAKHSYNQPQHF.